Detailed here is one TCR beta chain. Profiling relied on immunoSEQ multiplex PCR, and the TCRdb table lists in-frame clones only, not all of them. The top ten hold about 21% of the sample, which has about 89,000 clones, about 89% seen once. The data originate from a study of control samples from healthy donors and cancer patients. Germline loops: CDR1 LNHNV, CDR2 YYDKDF (reference sequence). CDR3 length: 16 amino acids. Trimming removed 0 bases from V and 5 bases from J; junction bases left unmatched: 6. Sequencing was carried out using blood. This clonotype originated in a man aged 30-40 years in good health. V usage is TRBV15 and J usage is TRBJ2-2, with 7 bases lining up with TRBD1. DNA of the CDR3: TGTGCCACCAGCAGAGATAGGGGGCATGCGACCGGGGAGCTGTTTTTT. Protein product: CATSRDRGHATGELFF.